What follows is one T cell receptor (beta chain) and its context. Original processing notes: For nucleated cells, counts were estimated from reference gene primer amplification. Some clones are missing from TCRdb's copy, which holds only in-frame ones; the method was immunoSEQ multiplex PCR. The D gene and trimming were derived from the DNA, and the V and J assignments and clone size from that table. The sample has roughly 260,000 clones, approximately 86% seen once. Germline values: CDR1 SNHLY, CDR2 FYNNEI. V lost 9 bases and J 5 bases, leaving 14 bases between the germline ends. The CDR3 runs 13 residues. The data were obtained in a study of blood T cell repertoires in COVID-19. About the study: Italy, Spain and the United States were the sources of the convalescent and acute COVID-19 samples. Sources were T cells, B-cell-depleted T cells, or PBMCs; the material itself was cDNA or gDNA.

This TCR was recovered from a man aged 35-49 years who had recovered from COVID-19. The sequencing input was peripheral blood. The chain couples TRBV2 to TRBJ1-5; D might be TRBD1 (6 bases). CDR3 nucleotides: TGTGCCAGTCGGACAGTAAGGGATCAGCCCCAGCATTTT. Its translation: CASRTVRDQPQHF.